Presented here are 27 T cell receptor beta chains from one specimen sequenced in a study of blood T cell repertoires in COVID-19. Method: immunoSEQ multiplex PCR; TCRdb's copy keeps in-frame clones and lacks some. This table has around 97,000 clones, almost 85% appearing once. The material sequenced was peripheral blood. These receptors all stem from a man between 65 and 85 years old with acute or convalescent COVID-19.

The chain joins TRBV18 to TRBJ2-1; D is unclear. CDR3 length: 12 amino acids. Germline CDR1 is KGHSH and CDR2 is LQKENI. Between the trimmed V and J ends, which lost 3 bases and 6 bases, there was a span of 6 bases. As DNA, the CDR3 is TGTGCCAGCTCACCTCTAGGCAATGAGCAGTTCTTC. Translated: CASSPLGNEQFF. The whole variable domain, filled in from reference TRBV18 and TRBJ2-1, reads NAGVMQNPRHLVRRRGQEARLRCSPMKGHSHVYWYRQLPEEGLKFMVYLQKENIIDESGMPKERFSAEFPKEGPSILRIQQVVRGDSAAYFCASSPLGNEQFFGPGTRLTVL.

The CDR3 spells CASSQGVGDTQYF. In nucleotides, the CDR3 is TGTGCCAGTTCACAGGGTGTGGGAGATACGCAGTATTTT. V is TRBV19 and J is TRBJ2-3, with D perhaps TRBD1 (6 bases). The length of the CDR3 is 13 residues. V lost 8 bases and J lost 5, with 14 bases in between. Germline CDR1 and CDR2: LNHDA and SQIVND (reference sequence).

The chain combines TRBV6-5 with TRBJ1-4; TRBD1 matches at 7 bases. This CDR3 comprises 15 residues. Germline-derived CDR1 and CDR2 are MNHEY and SVGAGI. J was trimmed by 4 bases and V by 2 bases; bases with no gene match: 4. CDR3 nucleotide sequence: TGTGCCAGCAGTTACACCACAGGGGATAATGAAAAACTGTTTTTT. Its protein product is CASSYTTGDNEKLFF.

V gene TRBV19 combines with J gene TRBJ1-3, with 7 positions matching TRBD1. The CDR3 is made up of 13 amino acids. Germline V gene sequence: CDR1 LNHDA, CDR2 SQIVND (reference sequence). Unmatched junction bases numbered 0, after V lost 7 bases and J lost 0 bases. The CDR3 is CASNRGSGNTIYF. The CDR3 nucleotides read TGTGCCAGTAACAGGGGCTCTGGAAACACCATATATTTT. Together with reference TRBV19 and TRBJ1-3, the CDR3 gives the full variable domain: DGGITQSPKYLFRKEGQNVTLSCEQNLNHDAMYWYRQDPGQGLRLIYYSQIVNDFQKGDIAEGYSVSREKKESFPLTVTSAQKNPTAFYLCASNRGSGNTIYFGEGSWLTVV.

This sequence joins TRBV29-1 and TRBJ2-1; possibly TRBD2 for D (5 bases). Germline CDR1 is SQVTM and CDR2 is ANQGSEA. The CDR3 has 11 amino acids. The chain's CDR3 is CGGGNYNEQFF. CDR3 in DNA: TGCGGAGGCGGCAACTACAATGAGCAGTTCTTC.

The chain employs TRBV4-2 and TRBJ1-1; D call uncertain. Germline V gives CDR1 LGHNA, CDR2 YNFKEQ. Trimming removed 0 bases from V and 4 bases from J, with 6 bases in between. This CDR3 spans 13 amino acids. The DNA for the CDR3 is TGTGCCAGCAGCCAAGAGAGAATCACTGAAGCTTTCTTT. It translates to CASSQERITEAFF.

The V call is TRBV6-5, the J call TRBJ1-1, with 7 bases aligning to TRBD1. The CDR3 spans 15 residues. Unmatched junction bases numbered 12, after V lost 4 bases and J lost 7 bases. Germline CDR1 reads MNHEY; CDR2 reads SVGAGI. The CDR3 region is CASSSQRLGGVEAFF. The CDR3 DNA reads as TGTGCCAGCAGTTCGCAGAGATTAGGGGGCGTTGAAGCTTTCTTT.

This chain connects TRBV7-2 to TRBJ1-4, with 7 bases that match TRBD1. After removal of 10 bases from V and 5 bases from J, the junction contained 10 bases not matched to a gene. CDR3 length: 14 amino acids. Germline-derived CDR1 and CDR2 are SGHTA and FQGNSA. CDR3 nucleotide sequence: TGTGCCACCACGAATCAGGGGGGAAATGAAAAACTGTTTTTT. Translated: CATTNQGGNEKLFF.

This chain connects TRBV6-6 to TRBJ2-5; maybe TRBD1 (5 bases). V was pared by 2 bases and J by 1 base, with 11 bases between. Germline V CDR1 and CDR2: MNHNY, SVGAGI (reference sequence). This CDR3 region has 15 residues. This chain's CDR3 is CASSYGAGPQETQYF. The CDR3 DNA follows: TGTGCCAGCAGTTACGGGGCTGGACCCCAAGAGACCCAGTACTTC.

This clone was counted only a few times. This chain uses TRBV5-6 with TRBJ1-1; no clear D. This CDR3 has 12 amino acids. Looked up from germline, CDR1 is SGHDT and CDR2 is YYEEEE. V lost 5 bases and J 5 bases, leaving 10 bases between the germline ends. CDR3 sequence (DNA): TGTGCCAGCAGAGATGGTAGAACTGAAGCTTTCTTT. Translating gives CASRDGRTEAFF.

The genes are TRBV28 and TRBJ1-1; no firm D call. In germline, CDR1 is MDHEN, CDR2 SYDVKM. Trimming pared 2 bases from V and 4 bases from J, leaving 11 bases between. This CDR3 spans 14 amino acids. The CDR3 DNA sequence: TGTGCCAGCAGTTTAGGGCAGACCCGCACTGAAGCTTTCTTT. Its translation: CASSLGQTRTEAFF.

The rearrangement uses TRBV24-1 and TRBJ2-2; D gene uncertain. The CDR3 sequence is 13 residues long. The germline V and J ends were trimmed by 4 bases and 2 bases, with 4 bases remaining between them. CDR1 KGHDR and CDR2 SFDVKD come from the germline V gene. CDR3 nucleotide sequence: TGTGCCACCAGTGACCAAAACACCGGGGAGCTGTTTTTT. The encoded protein is CATSDQNTGELFF.

This clone was picked up one time. The V gene is TRBV6-5, the J gene TRBJ2-2; TRBD1 agrees at 10 bases. The V gene's germline CDR1 is MNHEY and CDR2 SVGAGI. The CDR3 covers 14 residues. J was trimmed by 6 bases and V by 6 bases; bases with no gene match: 4. The CDR3 DNA is TGTGCCAGCAGACGGGACAGGGGTTCCGGGGAGCTGTTTTTT. Amino acid sequence: CASRRDRGSGELFF.

This clone was observed a few times. This chain connects TRBV5-5 to TRBJ1-6; D is unresolved. Germline V gene lookup returns CDR1 SGHKS and CDR2 YYEKEE (reference sequence). The CDR3 runs to 16 residues. V shed 0 bases and J shed 6 bases, with 13 bases lying between them. In nucleotides, the CDR3 is TGTGCCAGCAGCTTGGTGGCAGGAGGCTCTAATTCACCCCTCCACTTT. Translated: CASSLVAGGSNSPLHF.

This chain uses TRBV11-3 with TRBJ1-6, with TRBD1 matching 9 bases. V was clipped by 4 bases and J by 5 bases; unmatched bases: 3. Germline lookup yields CDR1 SGHNT and CDR2 YENEEA. This CDR3 comprises 15 residues. The CDR3 DNA reads TGTGCCAGCAGCTCGCGGACAGGGGATAATTCACCCCTCCACTTT. It is translated as CASSSRTGDNSPLHF.

V is TRBV6-5 and J is TRBJ2-7; tentatively, D is TRBD1 (6 bases). The CDR3 runs 16 residues. The ends were cut back, 0 bases at V and 3 bases at J, with 15 bases in the middle. Germline-derived CDR1 and CDR2 are MNHEY and SVGAGI. The CDR3 protein is CASSYSKLGHGYEQYF. In DNA, the CDR3 is TGTGCCAGCAGTTACTCGAAACTGGGACACGGCTACGAGCAGTACTTC.

The rearrangement links TRBV5-1 to TRBJ1-2; possibly TRBD1 for D (5 bases). V was clipped by 2 bases and J by 7 bases, with 15 bases between them. The germline CDR1 and CDR2 sequences are SGHRS and YFSETQ. The CDR3 sequence is 14 residues long. The CDR3 DNA reads TGCGCCAGCAGCTTACAACAGGTCTCGGCTGGCTACACCTTC. Amino acids: CASSLQQVSAGYTF.

The gene calls are TRBV30 and TRBJ1-6; perhaps TRBD1 as D (6 bases). CDR3 length: 14 residues. Germline assignment: CDR1 GTSNPN and CDR2 SVGIG (reference sequence). V lost 8 bases to trimming and J lost 6 bases, with 17 bases between them. The CDR3 loop reads CAGSQGLGNSPLHF. The DNA of the CDR3 is TGTGCCGGTTCCCAGGGGTTGGGTAATTCACCCCTCCACTTT.

CDR3: CSGVLGGNTIYF. The CDR3 DNA is TGCAGCGGTGTTCTCGGGGGAAACACCATATATTTT. V gene TRBV29-1 combines with J gene TRBJ1-3; D is unresolved. Germline CDR1 reads SQVTM; CDR2 reads ANQGSEA. The CDR3 is 12 amino acids. V was trimmed by 7 bases and J by 4 bases, leaving 11 bases between them. The variable domain in full, completed from reference TRBV29-1 and TRBJ1-3, reads SAVISQKPSRDICQRGTSLTIQCQVDSQVTMMFWYRQQPGQSLTLIATANQGSEATYESGFVIDKFPISRPNLTFSTLTVSNMSPEDSSIYLCSGVLGGNTIYFGEGSWLTVV.

The V call is TRBV11-3, the J call TRBJ2-1; D remains ambiguous. Trimming removed 5 bases at V and 6 bases at J, with 14 bases between. The CDR3 has 14 amino acids. Germline CDR1 reads SGHNT; CDR2 reads YENEEA. In DNA, the CDR3 is TGTGCCAGCAGCCCTCGACTTGGAGCCAATGAGCAGTTCTTC. This codes for CASSPRLGANEQFF.

The chain recombines TRBV30 with TRBJ1-1; 9 bases are a match to TRBD1. The CDR3 length is 12 residues. Germline CDR1 is GTSNPN and CDR2 is SVGIG (reference sequence). With V trimmed by 3 bases and J by 7 bases, 3 bases remained unmatched. This chain's CDR3 is CAWRQGASEAFF. Written as DNA, the CDR3 is TGTGCCTGGAGACAGGGGGCGAGTGAAGCTTTCTTT. Together with reference TRBV30 and TRBJ1-1, the CDR3 gives the full variable domain: SQTIHQWPATLVQPVGSPLSLECTVEGTSNPNLYWYRQAAGRGLQLLFYSVGIGQISSEVPQNLSASRPQDRQFILSSKKLLLSDSGFYLCAWRQGASEAFFGQGTRLTVV.

V and J are TRBV6-6 and TRBJ1-1, with 8 bases fitting TRBD1. The CDR3 covers 13 residues. Looked up from germline, CDR1 is MNHNY and CDR2 is SVGAGI (reference sequence). V was pared by 6 bases and J by 6 bases, with 6 bases of the junction left unmatched. The CDR3 sequence is CASRPTQGAEAFF. For the CDR3, the DNA is TGTGCCAGCAGACCAACACAGGGGGCTGAAGCTTTCTTT.

V usage is TRBV2 and J usage is TRBJ1-5; 7 bases are a match to TRBD1. This CDR3 has 14 amino acids. Trimming cost V 5 bases and J 4 bases; bases outside gene matches: 5. The V gene's germline CDR1 is SNHLY and CDR2 FYNNEI. The CDR3 DNA sequence: TGTGCCAGCAGTACACAGGGGCTTAATCAGCCCCAGCATTTT. Protein sequence: CASSTQGLNQPQHF. The full variable domain, with the rest looked up from reference TRBV2 and TRBJ1-5, is EPEVTQTPSHQVTQMGQEVILRCVPISNHLYFYWYRQILGQKVEFLVSFYNNEISEKSEIFDDQFSVERPDGSNFTLKIRSTKLEDSAMYFCASSTQGLNQPQHFGDGTRLSIL.

The chain has TRBV29-1 and TRBJ1-1; D possibly corresponds to TRBD1 (5 bases). CDR1 is SQVTM, CDR2 ANQGSEA, per germline. CDR3 length: 13 amino acids. V lost 3 bases and J lost 0, with 8 bases in between. This CDR3 reads CSVDRDLNTEAFF. The CDR3 nucleotides are TGCAGCGTTGACAGGGATCTGAACACTGAAGCTTTCTTT.

This clone was observed a handful of times. This chain joins TRBV25-1 and TRBJ1-6; weak D call: TRBD1 (6 bases). This CDR3 has 14 amino acids. Germline CDR1 is MGHDK and CDR2 is SYGVNS. V was cut by 6 bases and J by 8 bases, with 14 bases left in between. The CDR3 protein is CASRGAGRHSPLHF. The CDR3, as DNA: TGTGCCAGCAGGGGGGCAGGGAGACATTCACCCCTCCACTTT. Using reference TRBV25-1 and TRBJ1-6 for the parts outside the CDR3, the full variable domain is EADIYQTPRYLVIGTGKKITLECSQTMGHDKMYWYQQDPGMELHLIHYSYGVNSTEKGDLSSESTVSRIRTEHFPLTLESARPSHTSQYLCASRGAGRHSPLHFGNGTRLTVT.

The chain has TRBV7-2 and TRBJ2-5; possibly TRBD1 for D (6 bases). V shed 3 bases and J shed 4 bases, with 6 bases lying between them. The CDR3 sequence is 12 residues long. The germline V gene encodes CDR1 SGHTA and CDR2 FQGNSA. This chain's CDR3 is CASSLDRETQYF. In DNA, the CDR3 is TGTGCCAGCAGCTTGGACAGAGAGACCCAGTACTTC.

DNA of the CDR3: TGTGCCAGTAGTATAGCGGCGGCTAGCGGGCCCTACAATGAGCAGTTCTTC. Amino acid sequence: CASSIAAASGPYNEQFF. The V gene is TRBV19, the J gene TRBJ2-1; 8 nucleotides match TRBD2. Germline CDR1 reads LNHDA; CDR2 reads SQIVND (reference sequence). The CDR3 runs to 17 residues. The V and J ends lost 1 base and 2 bases, in that order; junction bases with no gene match: 7. The full variable domain, its missing parts supplied by reference TRBV19 and TRBJ2-1, is DGGITQSPKYLFRKEGQNVTLSCEQNLNHDAMYWYRQDPGQGLRLIYYSQIVNDFQKGDIAEGYSVSREKKESFPLTVTSAQKNPTAFYLCASSIAAASGPYNEQFFGPGTRLTVL.